Listed here are 24 T cell receptor beta chains from one sample, sequenced in a study of OX40 agonist ivuxolimab in advanced cancers. Generated by immunoSEQ multiplex PCR, the TCRdb table keeps only in-frame clones and is missing some. The data hold tens of thousands of clones, with approximately 85% observed a single time. The material sequenced was CD4+ or CD8+ T cells sorted from blood, taken in a trial of the OX40 agonist ivuxolimab. These receptors were obtained from an adult with an advanced solid tumor such as melanoma, head and neck, liver or kidney cancer.

The chain couples TRBV7-9 to TRBJ2-7; the D gene could be TRBD1 or TRBD2 (5 bases each). Germline CDR1 reads SEHNR; CDR2 reads FQNEAQ (reference sequence). The CDR3 loop spans 12 amino acids. Trimming stripped 5 bases from V and 4 bases from J, with 9 bases between. The CDR3 loop reads CASSPGRYEQYF. The CDR3 DNA sequence: TGTGCCAGCAGCCCGGGACGTTACGAGCAGTACTTC.

The rearrangement links TRBV2 to TRBJ2-7; D gene uncertain. Germline-derived CDR1 and CDR2 are SNHLY and FYNNEI. V gave up 1 base and J gave up 3 bases, with 13 bases separating them. CDR3 length: 15 amino acids. The chain's CDR3 is CASSEGEPGLYEQYF. CDR3 nucleotides: TGTGCCAGCAGTGAAGGGGAACCGGGCCTCTACGAGCAGTACTTC.

The chain joins TRBV6-6 to TRBJ2-3; 9 nucleotides agree with TRBD1. This CDR3 is built from 15 residues. CDR1 is MNHNY and CDR2 is SVGAGI in the germline V gene (reference sequence). Trimming at V came to 7 bases and at J to 1 base, leaving 6 bases not matched to a gene. In DNA, the CDR3 is TGTGCCAGCAATTTGCGGACAGGGGGCACAGATACGCAGTATTTT. It translates to CASNLRTGGTDTQYF.

The chain links TRBV7-3 to TRBJ2-1, with TRBD1 as a possible D gene (6 bases). The germline V and J ends were trimmed by 4 bases and 7 bases, with 14 bases remaining between them. This CDR3 region has 14 residues. Germline CDR1 SGHTA, CDR2 FQGTGA. CDR3 sequence: CASSWGPISNEQFF. DNA for the CDR3: TGTGCCAGCAGCTGGGGGCCTATCTCTAATGAGCAGTTCTTC.

V gene TRBV7-8 combines with J gene TRBJ2-7; a weak D match, TRBD1 (6 bases). This CDR3 is 14 amino acids long. Germline V gives CDR1 SGHVS, CDR2 FQNEAQ. The ends were cut back, 4 bases at V and 1 base at J, with 11 bases in the middle. The DNA of the CDR3 is TGTGCCAGCAGCTACTTGGACAGTTCCTACGAGCAGTACTTC. This gives the protein CASSYLDSSYEQYF.

In this sample, this clone turned up a few times. This chain's CDR3 is CASSIDPQSYEQYF. For the CDR3, the DNA is TGTGCCAGTAGTATAGATCCACAATCCTACGAGCAGTACTTC. V and J are TRBV19 and TRBJ2-7; no definite D call. The germline V and J ends were trimmed by 0 bases and 1 base, with 7 bases remaining between them. The CDR3 has 14 amino acids. Germline V gene data show CDR1 as LNHDA and CDR2 as SQIVND (reference sequence).

V gene TRBV7-8 combines with J gene TRBJ2-5; TRBD2 aligns across 10 bases. V was clipped by 6 bases and J by 1 base; unmatched bases: 5. The length of the CDR3 is 15 residues. Looked up from germline, CDR1 is SGHVS and CDR2 is FQNEAQ. CDR3 bases: TGTGCCAGCAGATTGACTAGCGGGCCCCAAGAGACCCAGTACTTC. Translating it yields CASRLTSGPQETQYF.

V and J are TRBV5-8 and TRBJ2-3; TRBD1 matches at 7 bases. CDR3 size: 15 residues. V shed 2 bases and J 1 base; nucleotides not matched to a gene: 4. Germline-derived CDR1 and CDR2 are SGHTS and YDEGEE. CDR3 sequence (DNA): TGTGCCAGCAGCTTACAGGGGTCCGGCACAGATACGCAGTATTTT. Its translation is CASSLQGSGTDTQYF.

To note about this clone: At one of its ends the junction is not consistent with the germline gene, which may arise from a read error. The rearrangement uses TRBV30 and TRBJ2-1; D is perhaps TRBD2 (6 bases). Germline lookup yields CDR1 GTSNPN and CDR2 SVGIG (reference sequence). CDR3 length equals 13 residues. The CDR3 DNA reads as TGTGCCTGGAGTGTTATGGTCGGTGCGGGGCCTGTCTTC. Protein sequence: CAWSVMVGAGPVF.

This chain links TRBV6-1 with TRBJ2-3; 13 bases line up with TRBD2. Trimming took 5 bases from V and 4 from J; bases not matched to a gene: 9. From germline, CDR1 is MNHNS and CDR2 SASEGT. This CDR3 contains 17 residues. Here the CDR3 reads CASSKGRTSGSPDTQYF. CDR3 in DNA: TGTGCCAGCAGTAAAGGCCGGACTAGCGGGAGTCCAGATACGCAGTATTTT.

This chain uses TRBV12-5 with TRBJ2-3; D is unresolved. The V gene's germline CDR1 is LGHNT and CDR2 FRNRAP. Between the trimmed V and J ends, which lost 8 bases and 1 base, there was a span of 4 bases. The length of the CDR3 is 11 residues. The CDR3 region has the DNA TGTGCTAGTAGTCGCACAGATACGCAGTATTTT. This gives the protein CASSRTDTQYF.

J is TRBJ2-1 and V is TRBV9; a possible D gene is TRBD2 (5 bases). The germline V gene has CDR1 SGDLS and CDR2 YYNGEE. V gave up 4 bases and J gave up 9 bases, with 23 bases separating them. CDR3 size: 16 residues. The CDR3 DNA reads as TGTGCCAGCAGCCCACATCCGGGGTCAACAGAGGGTGAGCAGTTCTTC. Translation: CASSPHPGSTEGEQFF.

The rearrangement links TRBV18 to TRBJ2-6; D gene uncertain. Germline V lookup: CDR1 KGHSH, CDR2 LQKENI. V shed 5 bases and J shed 0 bases, with 11 bases lying between them. There are 16 residues in the CDR3. The CDR3 here is CASSTTATSGANVLTF. The CDR3 DNA reads as TGTGCCAGCTCAACGACTGCAACCTCTGGGGCCAACGTCCTGACTTTC.

This clone was counted between two and nine times. This chain joins TRBV21-1 and TRBJ1-5; the table's D call, TRBD1, was not checked against the DNA. TRBV21-1 is assigned pseudogene status. The CDR3 sequence is 14 residues long. CDR3 in DNA: TGTGCCAGCAGGACAGGGGTTCGCAATCAGCCCCAGCATTTT. Residues: CASRTGVRNQPQHF.

For this clone: The same CDR3 also results from other DNA sequences found in this sample. The chain couples TRBV30 to TRBJ2-7, with TRBD1 matching over 9 bases. The V segment lost 3 bases and the J segment 3 bases; nucleotides outside the gene matches: 3. The CDR3 runs 13 residues. The germline gives CDR1 GTSNPN, CDR2 SVGIG (reference sequence). The CDR3 coding sequence is TGTGCCTGGAGCCCGGGACAGGGCTACGAGCAGTACTTC. Residues: CAWSPGQGYEQYF.

This chain joins TRBV11-3 and TRBJ1-1; D gene unclear. CDR1 is SGHNT, CDR2 YENEEA, per germline. With 5 bases removed from V and 0 bases from J, the gap between germline ends came to 7 bases. The CDR3 covers 13 residues. The CDR3 is CASSQFMNTEAFF. The DNA for the CDR3 is TGTGCCAGCAGCCAGTTCATGAACACTGAAGCTTTCTTT.

This chain uses TRBV9 with TRBJ2-1, with D tentatively TRBD2 (6 bases). Germline CDR1 is SGDLS and CDR2 is YYNGEE. V was pared by 0 bases and J by 7 bases, with 17 bases between. The CDR3 is 16 residues long. CDR3 bases: TGTGCCAGCAGCGTAGTAGCGGACTTTGGGGGAAATGAGCAGTTCTTC. This translates into CASSVVADFGGNEQFF.

This rearrangement joins TRBV5-6 to TRBJ2-1, with 10 bases lining up with TRBD1. V was clipped by 7 bases and J by 6 bases; unmatched bases: 13. This CDR3 contains 16 residues. From germline, CDR1 is SGHDT and CDR2 YYEEEE. The CDR3 here is CASAWRWDRGRNEQFF. Written as DNA, the CDR3 is TGTGCCAGCGCTTGGCGGTGGGACAGGGGACGCAATGAGCAGTTCTTC.

This clone showed up just once. The rearrangement links TRBV5-1 to TRBJ1-2; D is ambiguous. The CDR3 runs to 13 residues. Per germline, CDR1 SGHRS and CDR2 YFSETQ. Trimming removed 4 bases from V and 5 bases from J, with 12 bases in between. CDR3 in amino acids: CASSPRTTYGYTF. The CDR3 coding sequence is TGCGCCAGCAGCCCCCGGACGACTTATGGCTACACCTTC.

This chain links TRBV2 with TRBJ2-2; no firm D call. Trimming took 5 bases from V and 4 from J, leaving 8 bases between them. CDR3 length: 13 residues. CDR1 is SNHLY and CDR2 is FYNNEI in the germline V gene. The CDR3 DNA sequence: TGTGCCAGCAGTTTAGCCCCCACCGGGGAGCTGTTTTTT. The encoded protein is CASSLAPTGELFF.

This chain joins TRBV6-1 and TRBJ2-3, with D perhaps matching TRBD1 or TRBD2 (6 bases each). The CDR3 runs 13 residues. The V gene's germline CDR1 is MNHNS and CDR2 SASEGT. V dropped 2 bases and J dropped 7 bases, with 10 bases sitting between them. The CDR3 region is CASSERGVNTQYF. CDR3 nucleotide sequence: TGTGCCAGCAGTGAAAGGGGGGTGAATACGCAGTATTTT.

This clone was picked up one time. V usage is TRBV5-1 and J usage is TRBJ1-1; D not certain. The germline V gene encodes CDR1 SGHRS and CDR2 YFSETQ. The V gene lost 2 bases and the J gene lost 3 bases, with 11 bases spanning the gap. This CDR3 spans 14 amino acids. The CDR3 DNA reads TGCGCCAGCAGCTTATGGCCCCCGGACACTGAAGCTTTCTTT. Amino acids: CASSLWPPDTEAFF. The complete variable domain, with remaining parts taken from reference TRBV5-1 and TRBJ1-1, reads KAGVTQTPRYLIKTRGQQVTLSCSPISGHRSVSWYQQTPGQGLQFLFEYFSETQRNKGNFPGRFSGRQFSNSRSEMNVSTLELGDSALYLCASSLWPPDTEAFFGQGTRLTVV.

V and J are TRBV7-6 and TRBJ2-5; TRBD1 agrees at 9 bases. Per the germline V gene, CDR1 is SGHVS and CDR2 is FNYEAQ. The CDR3 spans 13 residues. Losses at the gene ends were 5 bases for V and 4 bases for J; bases not matched to a gene: 2. CDR3 DNA sequence: TGTGCCAGCAGCCCGGACAGGGGAGAGACCCAGTACTTC. Translation: CASSPDRGETQYF.

The rearrangement joins TRBV4-3 to TRBJ1-5; perhaps TRBD1 as D (5 bases). Looked up from germline, CDR1 is LGHNA and CDR2 is YSLEER. Trimming removed 0 bases at V and 2 bases at J, with 8 bases between. This CDR3 region has 15 residues. The CDR3 region is CASSQEVGGNQPQHF. CDR3 DNA sequence: TGCGCCAGCAGCCAAGAGGTAGGGGGCAATCAGCCCCAGCATTTT.